The source of this T cell receptor (beta chain) is a study of blood T cell repertoires in COVID-19. Study summary: Some COVID-19 samples were acute and others convalescent; all came from the United States, Italy and Spain.

Germline assignment: CDR1 SGHNT and CDR2 YYREEE (reference sequence). The CDR3 is made up of 15 amino acids. The ends lost 2 bases at V and 5 bases at J; junction bases unmatched: 6. Here immunoSEQ multiplex PCR was the method, and the copy in TCRdb shows in-frame clones only, minus some. The table lists approximately 390,000 clones, 88% of them singletons, with roughly 2% in the top ten. The sequence was obtained from a woman in her 40s with acute COVID-19. Input material: PBMCs or T cells enriched from blood (not recorded which). The J gene is TRBJ2-1, the V gene TRBV5-4; TRBD2 aligns across 8 bases. Written as DNA, the CDR3 is TGTGCCAGCAGCTTCGAAGCGGGGGCCAACAATGAGCAGTTCTTC. Translated: CASSFEAGANNEQFF.